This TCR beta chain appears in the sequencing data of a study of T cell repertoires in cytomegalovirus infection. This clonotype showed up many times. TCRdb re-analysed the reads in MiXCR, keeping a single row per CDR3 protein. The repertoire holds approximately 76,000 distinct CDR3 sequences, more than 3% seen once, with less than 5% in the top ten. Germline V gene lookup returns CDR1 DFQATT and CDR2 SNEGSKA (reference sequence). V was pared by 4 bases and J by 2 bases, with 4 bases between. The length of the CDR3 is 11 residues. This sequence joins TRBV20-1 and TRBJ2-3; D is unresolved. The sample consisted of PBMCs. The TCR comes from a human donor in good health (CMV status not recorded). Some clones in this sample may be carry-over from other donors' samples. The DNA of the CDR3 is TGCAGTGCTATAATCACAGATACGCAGTATTTT. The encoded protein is CSAIITDTQYF.